The entry below describes one T cell receptor beta chain. Its cognate antigen is unknown. Germline CDR1 and CDR2: MNHEY and SMNVEV (reference sequence). CDR3 size: 16 residues. The ends were cut back, 6 bases at V and 4 bases at J, with 21 bases in the middle. These data are taken from a study of T-cell memory formation after mild COVID-19. Study-level findings and limits: A second wave expanding day 15 to 37 was CD4+-biased; contracting clones were balanced. Pre-infection memory showed some responding clones, and this suggested that cross-reactive memory joined.

TCRdb re-called the 5' RACE reads through MiXCR, storing one row per CDR3 protein. The repertoire consists of fewer than 400,000 distinct CDR3 sequences, with approximately 15% occurring once and the leading ten covering roughly 21%. The sample taken for sequencing was PBMCs or a T cell subset sorted from them (not recorded which). The chain links TRBV27 to TRBJ1-2, with a possible D match to TRBD1 (5 bases). This clonotype was sampled from a young man who had mild COVID-19 (a few samples of this study predate the infection). Cell type and time point are not known. The CDR3 sequence is CASRQLSPQGSYGYTF. As DNA, the CDR3 is TGTGCCAGCAGACAGCTCTCCCCTCAGGGTAGCTATGGCTACACCTTC.